Shown below are 32 T cell receptor beta chains from a single sample sequenced in a study of shared T cell receptors in the human thymus (TCRdb year 2021). The library was prepared using the immunoSEQ multiplex PCR assay. TCRdb obtained this table from immuneACCESS and retained in-frame rearrangements with V and J assigned. These tables miss some clones; where compared with another copy, unresolved V genes account for less than half of the shortfall, and the remainder is unexplained. In this sample the table shows approximately 580,000 clones, about 84% of which occur a single time. The top ten clones comprise around 0.013% of the sample. These data were also reused for a study on human thymus T cells.

The sample consisted of thymocytes. All receptors come from a boy in the first two years of life with a congenital heart defect. Donor details come from another sample of the same person, matched by shared clones.

The chain couples TRBV28 to TRBJ1-5; D is uncertain. CDR3 length equals 12 residues. With 9 bases removed from V and 2 bases from J, the gap between germline ends came to 8 bases. Germline loops: CDR1 MDHEN, CDR2 SYDVKM. CDR3 coding DNA: TGTGCCAGTTCTATGGGCAATCAGCCCCAGCATTTT. Translation gives CASSMGNQPQHF.

This sequence joins TRBV18 and TRBJ2-1; 12 bases fit TRBD2. CDR1 KGHSH and CDR2 LQKENI come from the germline V gene. J lost 4 bases, V lost 4 bases, and 2 bases had no gene match. CDR3 length equals 15 residues. Written as DNA, the CDR3 is TGTGCCAGCTCACTAACTAGCGGGGGGTACAATGAGCAGTTCTTC. Translating gives CASSLTSGGYNEQFF. Combining the CDR3 with reference TRBV18 and TRBJ2-1 gives the whole variable domain NAGVMQNPRHLVRRRGQEARLRCSPMKGHSHVYWYRQLPEEGLKFMVYLQKENIIDESGMPKERFSAEFPKEGPSILRIQQVVRGDSAAYFCASSLTSGGYNEQFFGPGTRLTVL.

There are a few counts of this clone. This rearrangement joins TRBV27 to TRBJ1-4, with D unclear. V dropped 5 bases and J dropped 8 bases, with 12 bases sitting between them. From germline, CDR1 is MNHEY and CDR2 SMNVEV (reference sequence). The CDR3 covers 13 residues. The CDR3: CASSPALWEKLFF. For the CDR3, the DNA is TGTGCCAGCAGTCCCGCCCTATGGGAAAAACTGTTTTTT. Looking up the rest from reference TRBV27 and TRBJ1-4 gives the full variable domain: EAQVTQNPRYLITVTGKKLTVTCSQNMNHEYMSWYRQDPGLGLRQIYYSMNVEVTDKGDVPEGYKVSRKEKRNFPLILESPSPNQTSLYFCASSPALWEKLFFGSGTQLSVL.

The V call is TRBV14, the J call TRBJ2-7, with 9 bases matching TRBD2. The V gene's germline CDR1 is SGHDN and CDR2 FVKESK. Trimming at V came to 0 bases and at J to 6 bases, leaving 3 bases not matched to a gene. The CDR3 loop spans 14 amino acids. CDR3 DNA: TGTGCCAGCAGCCAAGATGGGACTAGCTGCGAGCAGTACTTC. Translated: CASSQDGTSCEQYF.

V usage is TRBV28 and J usage is TRBJ1-2, with TRBD1 matching over 11 bases. V lost 6 bases and J lost 2; bases outside the gene matches: 5. The CDR3 totals 15 residues. Per germline, CDR1 MDHEN and CDR2 SYDVKM. The CDR3 DNA sequence: TGTGCCAGCAGGTCCGGGACAGGGGGGAACTATGGCTACACCTTC. This encodes CASRSGTGGNYGYTF.

About this clone: Other DNA sequences in this specimen translate into the identical CDR3. J is TRBJ1-4 and V is TRBV4-3; no clear D gene. CDR1 and CDR2 from the germline V gene are LGHNA and YSLEER. CDR3 length: 14 residues. V was shortened by 3 bases and J by 5 bases, with 10 bases between the two germline ends. CDR3 nucleotides: TGCGCCAGCAGCCAGCCGCCGGGAAATGAAAAACTGTTTTTT. This encodes CASSQPPGNEKLFF.

The chain joins TRBV6-5 to TRBJ1-5; D is uncertain. Germline V CDR1 and CDR2: MNHEY, SVGAGI. CDR3 length: 14 amino acids. Trimming removed 6 bases from V and 0 bases from J, with 9 bases in between. CDR3 sequence (DNA): TGTGCCAGCAGACGGACTTATAGCAATCAGCCCCAGCATTTT. This gives the protein CASRRTYSNQPQHF.

The V gene is TRBV2, the J gene TRBJ1-3, with D possibly matching TRBD1 (6 bases). The CDR3 runs to 15 residues. Trimming shortened V by 6 bases and J by 0 bases, and 12 bases separated the two germline ends. Germline V gene sequence: CDR1 SNHLY, CDR2 FYNNEI. CDR3 region: CASRTGLFSGNTIYF. As DNA, the CDR3 is TGTGCCAGCAGGACAGGACTTTTCTCTGGAAACACCATATATTTT.

In this sample, this clone turned up a few times. This chain uses TRBV29-1 with TRBJ1-3, with a weak D call TRBD1 (6 bases). V lost 7 bases to trimming and J lost 3 bases, with 19 bases between them. CDR1 and CDR2 (germline): SQVTM, ANQGSEA. The length of the CDR3 is 15 residues. The CDR3 here is CSASDTGGRGNTIYF. CDR3 in DNA: TGCAGCGCCTCGGATACGGGGGGCCGTGGAAACACCATATATTTT.

This rearrangement joins TRBV5-8 to TRBJ2-1; 8 nucleotides align to TRBD1. CDR1 is SGHTS, CDR2 YDEGEE, per germline. J gave up 2 bases and V 1 base, and 8 bases lay outside the gene matches. The CDR3 contains 17 residues. This CDR3 reads CASSLFTGTGTYNEQFF. The CDR3 nucleotides read TGTGCCAGCAGCTTGTTCACCGGGACAGGTACCTACAATGAGCAGTTCTTC.

This chain links TRBV2 with TRBJ1-1; 7 bases match TRBD1. Per the germline V gene, CDR1 is SNHLY and CDR2 is FYNNEI. The CDR3 contains 15 residues. V dropped 4 bases and J dropped 2; count of bases not matched to a gene: 7. The CDR3 reads CASSGDRDSNTEAFF. CDR3 DNA sequence: TGTGCCAGCAGTGGCGACCGGGACAGTAACACTGAAGCTTTCTTT.

V and J are TRBV5-1 and TRBJ1-4; D is possibly TRBD1 (6 bases). The CDR3 runs 16 residues. Between the trimmed V and J ends, which lost 4 bases and 7 bases, there was a span of 20 bases. Germline V gives CDR1 SGHRS, CDR2 YFSETQ. CDR3 DNA: TGCGCCAGCAGCCCCGAGACGTACAGGGATGGTGAAAAACTGTTTTTT. Protein product: CASSPETYRDGEKLFF.

V usage is TRBV9 and J usage is TRBJ2-1; D gene unclear. CDR3 length: 15 residues. Germline assignment: CDR1 SGDLS and CDR2 YYNGEE. V was trimmed by 1 base and J by 6 bases, leaving 14 bases between them. This chain's CDR3 is CASSVFRQEGNEQFF. CDR3 coding DNA: TGTGCCAGCAGCGTATTTCGACAAGAAGGCAATGAGCAGTTCTTC.

The chain is built from TRBV11-2 and TRBJ2-5; the match to TRBD2 covers 7 bases. The CDR3 is 15 residues long. With V trimmed by 4 bases and J by 0 bases, 5 bases remained unmatched. From germline, CDR1 is SGHAT and CDR2 FQNNGV. The chain's CDR3 is CASSYAGTNQETQYF. Written as DNA, the CDR3 is TGTGCCAGCAGCTACGCCGGGACTAACCAAGAGACCCAGTACTTC.

The gene calls are TRBV4-2 and TRBJ2-7, with a possible D match to TRBD2 (6 bases). Trimming pared 2 bases from V and 2 bases from J, leaving 16 bases between. The CDR3 loop spans 16 amino acids. Germline loops: CDR1 LGHNA, CDR2 YNFKEQ. The CDR3 spells CASSQSGTPNAYEQYF. CDR3 DNA: TGTGCCAGCAGCCAATCCGGGACTCCTAATGCCTACGAGCAGTACTTC.

Here the CDR3 DNA reads TGTGCCAGCAGTCCCCGGGAAGGAGAGACCCAGTACTTC. This codes for CASSPREGETQYF. J is TRBJ2-5 and V is TRBV27; a weak D match, TRBD2 (5 bases). V was clipped by 5 bases and J by 4 bases, with 11 bases between them. The CDR3 length is 13 residues. Germline CDR1 is MNHEY and CDR2 is SMNVEV (reference sequence).

This chain links TRBV2 with TRBJ2-7; D uncertain. The ends were cut back, 0 bases at V and 4 bases at J, with 10 bases in the middle. This CDR3 region has 14 residues. Germline lookup yields CDR1 SNHLY and CDR2 FYNNEI. The CDR3 sequence is CASSEAASWYEQYF. CDR3 in DNA: TGTGCCAGCAGTGAAGCGGCCTCATGGTACGAGCAGTACTTC.

This clone was found a few times. The chain has TRBV28 and TRBJ2-7; 14 nucleotides agree with TRBD2. V lost 2 bases and J lost 0; bases outside the gene matches: 6. This CDR3 comprises 18 residues. Looked up from germline, CDR1 is MDHEN and CDR2 is SYDVKM. Here the CDR3 reads CASSLPPGLAGDSYEQYF. DNA of the CDR3: TGTGCCAGCAGTTTACCCCCGGGACTAGCGGGAGACTCCTACGAGCAGTACTTC.

This clone has a handful of counts. The chain recombines TRBV4-1 with TRBJ2-2; D gene unclear. The V gene lost 2 bases and the J gene lost 6 bases, with 7 bases spanning the gap. This CDR3 is 13 amino acids long. Germline V gene sequence: CDR1 MGHRA, CDR2 YSYEKL. For the CDR3, the DNA is TGCGCCAGCAGCCAATTACGGTCCGGGGAGCTGTTTTTT. Its translation is CASSQLRSGELFF.

The chain recombines TRBV5-1 with TRBJ1-1; 8 bases agree with TRBD1. The J segment lost 9 bases and the V segment lost 2 bases, leaving 3 bases of the junction unmatched. This CDR3 spans 12 amino acids. CDR1 is SGHRS and CDR2 is YFSETQ in the germline V gene. CDR3 residues: CASSFQGAKAFF. The CDR3 DNA is TGCGCCAGCAGCTTTCAGGGGGCGAAAGCTTTCTTT.

The chain recombines TRBV30 with TRBJ2-1, with TRBD2 as a possible D gene (6 bases). The CDR3 consists of 15 residues. The germline CDR1 and CDR2 sequences are GTSNPN and SVGIG (reference sequence). V lost 3 bases, J lost 0 bases, and 12 bases lay in between. The chain's CDR3 is CAWRASAPSYNEQFF. CDR3 bases: TGTGCCTGGAGGGCTAGCGCCCCCTCCTACAATGAGCAGTTCTTC.

This clone occurred a few times. Other DNA variants within this sample encode the same CDR3. The V call is TRBV20-1, the J call TRBJ2-7; D unclear. V lost 3 bases to trimming and J lost 1 base, with 4 bases between them. The germline V gene has CDR1 DFQATT and CDR2 SNEGSKA (reference sequence). CDR3 length: 11 residues. The CDR3: CSASVSYEQYF. The CDR3 nucleotides are TGCAGTGCTAGCGTTTCCTACGAGCAGTACTTC.

This chain joins TRBV19 and TRBJ2-7; TRBD1 aligns across 12 bases. Per the germline V gene, CDR1 is LNHDA and CDR2 is SQIVND (reference sequence). V lost 5 bases, J lost 1 base, and 6 bases stayed unmatched. CDR3 length: 16 residues. CDR3 residues: CASSGTGGRGSYEQYF. The CDR3, as DNA: TGTGCCAGTAGTGGGACAGGGGGCCGGGGGTCCTACGAGCAGTACTTC.

This clone was picked up one time. The V call is TRBV4-3, the J call TRBJ2-3; 8 bases fit TRBD2. This CDR3 contains 20 residues. Trimming at V came to 4 bases and at J to 2 bases, leaving 20 bases not matched to a gene. Germline loops: CDR1 LGHNA, CDR2 YSLEER. CDR3 residues: CASSPDPASGSPPFTDTQYF. CDR3 nucleotides: TGCGCCAGCAGCCCGGACCCTGCCAGCGGGAGTCCTCCATTCACAGATACGCAGTATTTT.

Only a few counts were recorded for this clone. This rearrangement joins TRBV27 to TRBJ2-7; tentatively, D is TRBD1 (6 bases). The CDR3 is 14 residues long. V was cut by 6 bases and J by 5 bases, with 17 bases left in between. Germline lookup yields CDR1 MNHEY and CDR2 SMNVEV (reference sequence). The CDR3 DNA sequence: TGTGCCAGCAGATCCAGGGGAAAAGCTAACGAGCAGTACTTC. It translates to CASRSRGKANEQYF.

This clone has only one observation. CDR3 nucleotide sequence: TGTGCCTGGAGTAGGGGAGGGGGCTCCTACGAGCAGTACTTC. Protein product: CAWSRGGGSYEQYF. The V gene is TRBV30, the J gene TRBJ2-7; D may be TRBD2 (7 bases). CDR1 and CDR2 (germline): GTSNPN, SVGIG (reference sequence). There are 14 residues in the CDR3. The V end was cut by 2 bases, the J end by 0 bases, with 11 bases between.

About this clone: One end of the junction does not line up with germline, which may come from a read error. This sample also contains other DNA sequences that code for the same CDR3. V gene TRBV30 combines with J gene TRBJ2-5; 12 nucleotides align to TRBD2. CDR1 and CDR2 from the germline V gene are GTSNPN and SVGIG (reference sequence). The CDR3 has 17 amino acids. CDR3 residues: CAWNGASGRDAEETQYF. In nucleotides, the CDR3 is TGTGCCTGGAATGGCGCTAGCGGGAGGGATGCGGAAGAAACCCAGTACTTC.

On this clone: The sample carries other DNA sequences with the same CDR3. This chain connects TRBV27 to TRBJ2-7; a possible D gene is TRBD1 (6 bases). CDR1 is MNHEY and CDR2 is SMNVEV in the germline V gene (reference sequence). Trimming took 6 bases from V and 0 from J, leaving 12 bases between them. The CDR3 extends over 14 amino acids. This chain's CDR3 is CASREQGASYEQYF. In DNA, the CDR3 is TGTGCCAGCAGGGAACAGGGCGCCTCCTACGAGCAGTACTTC.

The genes are TRBV4-3 and TRBJ2-3, with 12 bases matching TRBD2. The CDR3 spans 17 residues. With 0 bases clipped from V and 2 bases from J, the junction kept 3 bases outside the gene matches. CDR1 is LGHNA, CDR2 YSLEER, per germline. The CDR3 sequence: CASSQDRTSGVTDTQYF. CDR3 DNA: TGCGCCAGCAGCCAAGATCGGACTAGCGGGGTCACAGATACGCAGTATTTT.

The chain's CDR3 is CASSPGTPYEQYF. CDR3 nucleotides: TGTGCCAGCAGTCCCGGGACTCCCTACGAGCAGTACTTC. The chain employs TRBV27 and TRBJ2-7; TRBD2 is a possible D gene (6 bases). The CDR3 is 13 amino acids. With 5 bases removed from V and 2 bases from J, the gap between germline ends came to 10 bases. Germline V gene lookup returns CDR1 MNHEY and CDR2 SMNVEV (reference sequence).

This chain joins TRBV5-6 and TRBJ1-2, with D unresolved. V lost 2 bases and J lost 1, with 9 bases in between. The CDR3 is 14 amino acids. Germline V gene lookup returns CDR1 SGHDT and CDR2 YYEEEE. The CDR3 DNA follows: TGTGCCAGCAGCTTTGGGCAGATTAACTATGGCTACACCTTC. It translates to CASSFGQINYGYTF. Looking up the rest from reference TRBV5-6 and TRBJ1-2 gives the full variable domain: DAGVTQSPTHLIKTRGQQVTLRCSPKSGHDTVSWYQQALGQGPQFIFQYYEEEERQRGNFPDRFSGHQFPNYSSELNVNALLLGDSALYLCASSFGQINYGYTFGSGTRLTVV.

This clone turned up a few times. V usage is TRBV16 and J usage is TRBJ2-4; 8 nucleotides agree with TRBD1. Germline-derived CDR1 and CDR2 are KGHSY and FQNENV. V lost 7 bases, J lost 1 base, and 9 bases stayed unmatched. This CDR3 has 16 residues. The CDR3 sequence is CASTSLTGAAKNIQYF. The CDR3, as DNA: TGTGCCAGCACCTCTTTGACAGGGGCTGCCAAAAACATTCAGTACTTC.